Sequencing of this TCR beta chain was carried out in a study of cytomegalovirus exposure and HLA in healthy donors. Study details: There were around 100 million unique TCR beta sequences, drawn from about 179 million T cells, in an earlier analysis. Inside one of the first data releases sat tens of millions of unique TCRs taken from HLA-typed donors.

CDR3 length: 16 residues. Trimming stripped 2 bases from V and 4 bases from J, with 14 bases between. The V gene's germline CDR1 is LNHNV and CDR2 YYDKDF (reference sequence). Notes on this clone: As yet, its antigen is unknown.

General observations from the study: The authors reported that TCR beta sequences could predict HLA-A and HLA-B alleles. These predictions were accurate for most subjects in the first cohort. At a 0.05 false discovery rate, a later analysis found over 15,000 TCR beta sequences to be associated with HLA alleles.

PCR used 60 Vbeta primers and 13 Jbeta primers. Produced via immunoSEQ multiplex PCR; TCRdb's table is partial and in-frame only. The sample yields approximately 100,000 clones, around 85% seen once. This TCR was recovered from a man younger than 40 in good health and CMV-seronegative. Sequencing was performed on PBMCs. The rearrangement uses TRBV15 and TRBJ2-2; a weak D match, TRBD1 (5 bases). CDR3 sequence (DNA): TGTGCCACCAGCAGATACGAAGTCAGGGTCACCGGGGAGCTGTTTTTT. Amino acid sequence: CATSRYEVRVTGELFF.